This T cell receptor (delta chain) was sequenced in a study of Vδ1+ human thymocytes. The template was reverse-transcribed extracted RNA. The CDR3 regions were amplified by multiplex PCR from V-gene primers to a constant-region primer. With CATT, TCRdb re-called clones from the multiplex PCR reads. This sample carries roughly 55,000 delta-chain clones, approximately 15% of them seen once, and the ten largest clones take roughly 0.5%. Per germline, CDR1 TSWWSYY and CDR2 QGS. This CDR3 region has 21 residues. V was pared by 5 bases and J by 4 bases, with 35 bases between. Points on this clone: Its antigen is not known.

Study-level points and caveats: Thymic TRG and TRD repertoires appeared highly polyclonal, with Gaussian CDR3 length distributions. Unexpected Vdelta2 sequences could cause misinterpretation of bulk repertoire data. Thymic delta-chain repertoires held about 20% Vdelta2 sequences and few Vdelta3, despite high sort purity.

The chain joins TRDV1 to TRDJ1, with D possibly being TRDD2 or TRDD3 (8 bases each). The TCR was taken from a boy under three years old who had congenital heart surgery. Specimen: Vdelta1+ gamma-delta thymocytes from the thymus. As to subset: FACS-sorted CD3+ TCRalphabeta- TCRVdelta1+ TCRVdelta2- thymocytes. As DNA, the CDR3 is TGTGCTCTTGGGAAAAGGACCTTCCTAAGTGGGGGATCCCTGTCCAACGATAAACTCATCTTT. Protein product: CALGKRTFLSGGSLSNDKLIF.